Listed here is a single T cell receptor (beta chain). Its antigen is still unknown. The primer mix had 60 Vbeta and 13 Jbeta primers. TCRdb keeps only in-frame clones here, not all; method: immunoSEQ multiplex PCR. The top ten hold about 1.8% of the sample, which has some 150,000 clones, roughly 70% seen once. Germline V gives CDR1 SEHNR, CDR2 FQNEAQ (reference sequence). Trimming took 5 bases from V and 4 from J, leaving 14 bases between them. The CDR3 length is 14 residues. The entry originates in a study of cytomegalovirus exposure and HLA in healthy donors. Study conclusions and caveats: The authors later found most CMV-associated TCR beta chains appeared HLA-restricted. In a later analysis, TCR beta V- and J-gene trimming showed a link to a missense DCLRE1C variant. More than 150 TCR beta chains were listed as cytomegalovirus-associated.

The sequence came from a middle-aged woman in good health and CMV-seronegative. The sample taken for sequencing was PBMCs. The V call is TRBV7-9, the J call TRBJ1-1, with D uncertain. The CDR3 here is CASSKQRVATEAFF. CDR3 bases: TGTGCCAGCAGCAAACAACGTGTGGCCACTGAAGCTTTCTTT.